This T cell receptor (beta chain) originates from a study of shared clonotypes between healthy human individuals. Genomic DNA from each subset was divided evenly over several immunoSEQ plates. It was roughly 200 ng DNA, 31,000 or so T cell genomes, that sorted-subset replicate PCRs used. Per the authors' pipeline: Filtering was not the same, since immunoSEQ gave junction-only sequences without quality scores. Here immunoSEQ multiplex PCR was the method, and the copy in TCRdb shows in-frame clones only, minus some. That table gives V, J and clone size, and the DNA gave D and trimming. This table has over 2 million clones, 85% to 95% appearing once. Findings of the study overall: It was the few donors that limited the genetic and exposure-history diversity represented.

Points on this clone: Its cognate antigen is unknown. The same CDR3 is also encoded by other DNA sequences in this sample.

Sample: naive CD4+ T cells from PBMCs. Specified subset: CD45RA+ positively selected. The receptor was isolated from a man younger than 30 in good health. Some clones in this sample may be carry-over from other donors' samples.

CDR3 sequence reads: CASSSQGSTEAFF. The CDR3 bases are TGTGCCAGCAGCTCACAGGGAAGCACTGAAGCTTTCTTT. V and J are TRBV7-9 and TRBJ1-1; TRBD1 might be the D (6 bases). The CDR3 contains 13 residues. Trimming took off 4 bases at V and 4 bases at J, with 10 bases between the two ends. From germline, CDR1 is SEHNR and CDR2 FQNEAQ (reference sequence).